Shown below are 13 T cell receptor beta chains from a single sample sequenced in a study of T cell repertoires in cytomegalovirus infection. TCRdb called the reads again in MiXCR, with one record for every CDR3 protein. The sample includes around 490,000 distinct CDR3 sequences, more than 20% of them seen just once. Sequenced: PBMCs. The receptors here all came from a human donor in good health (CMV status not recorded). Some clones in this sample may be carry-over from other donors' samples.

This clonotype was seen ten or more times. This chain links TRBV7-2 with TRBJ1-2; tentative D call: TRBD1 (6 bases). V shed 3 bases and J shed 3 bases, with 14 bases lying between them. This CDR3 has 15 residues. Germline values: CDR1 SGHTA, CDR2 FQGNSA. CDR3 region: CASSFSGVLDYGYTF. CDR3 DNA: TGTGCCAGCAGCTTTTCAGGGGTACTCGACTATGGCTACACCTTC.

This clonotype was detected a few times. CDR3 coding DNA: TGTGCCAGCAGTTACCCCCTAGCGGGGCGGATCTCCTACGAGCAGTACTTC. Translating gives CASSYPLAGRISYEQYF. The gene calls are TRBV6-2 or TRBV6-3 and TRBJ2-7; TRBD2 agrees at 9 bases. The CDR3 is made up of 17 amino acids. Unmatched junction bases numbered 8, after V lost 2 bases and J lost 0 bases. Germline V CDR1 and CDR2: MNHEY, SVGEGT.

This clonotype was observed a handful of times. V is TRBV25-1 and J is TRBJ1-4; D unclear. Looked up from germline, CDR1 is MGHDK and CDR2 is SYGVNS. CDR3 size: 13 residues. The V end lost 3 bases, the J end lost 7 bases, and 9 bases lay between the germline ends. CDR3 nucleotides: TGTGCCAGCAGTGACCCATGGGGTGAAAAACTGTTTTTT. Its protein product is CASSDPWGEKLFF. The full variable domain, rest sourced from reference TRBV25-1 and TRBJ1-4, is EADIYQTPRYLVIGTGKKITLECSQTMGHDKMYWYQQDPGMELHLIHYSYGVNSTEKGDLSSESTVSRIRTEHFPLTLESARPSHTSQYLCASSDPWGEKLFFGSGTQLSVL.

This clonotype has only a few counts. V gene TRBV19 combines with J gene TRBJ1-1, with 12 bases lining up with TRBD1. The CDR3 extends over 17 amino acids. The germline gives CDR1 LNHDA, CDR2 SQIVND (reference sequence). V dropped 6 bases and J dropped 4; count of bases not matched to a gene: 12. CDR3 loop: CASSPVGTGGWGTEAFF. The CDR3 DNA reads as TGTGCCAGTAGCCCAGTCGGGACAGGGGGCTGGGGCACTGAAGCTTTCTTT.

This clonotype has more than one count but fewer than ten. CDR3 sequence reads: CASSYSLAGVFEQFF. DNA of the CDR3: TGTGCCAGCAGTTACTCCTTAGCGGGAGTTTTTGAGCAGTTCTTC. This rearrangement joins TRBV6-6 to TRBJ2-1; TRBD2 aligns across 9 bases. V shed 0 bases, J shed 9 bases, and the junction held 6 bases outside the gene matches. The germline CDR1 and CDR2 sequences are MNHNY and SVGAGI (reference sequence). This CDR3 region has 15 residues.

The rearrangement uses TRBV7-9 and TRBJ2-1; 11 positions agree with TRBD2. The CDR3 is 15 residues long. V lost 5 bases to trimming and J lost 8 bases; unmatched junction nucleotides: 8. Germline CDR1 SEHNR, CDR2 FQNEAQ (reference sequence). CDR3 sequence reads: CASSATSGRTYEQFF. The DNA of the CDR3 is TGTGCCAGCAGCGCTACTAGCGGGAGAACCTATGAGCAGTTCTTC. The full variable domain, rest sourced from reference TRBV7-9 and TRBJ2-1, is DTGVSQNPRHKITKRGQNVTFRCDPISEHNRLYWYRQTLGQGPEFLTYFQNEAQLEKSRLLSDRFSAERPKGSFSTLEIQRTEQGDSAMYLCASSATSGRTYEQFFGPGTRLTVL.

In its sample, this clonotype was seen a few times. Here the CDR3 reads CSARTGVVTEQFF. The CDR3 coding sequence is TGCAGTGCTCGGACCGGGGTTGTGACTGAGCAGTTCTTC. The J gene is TRBJ2-1, the V gene TRBV20-1, with a weak D call TRBD2 (5 bases). With 5 bases removed from V and 9 bases from J, the gap between germline ends came to 17 bases. This CDR3 contains 13 residues. CDR1 and CDR2 from the germline V gene are DFQATT and SNEGSKA (reference sequence).

This clonotype was seen only a few times. This chain connects TRBV6-1 to TRBJ1-4; 8 bases match TRBD1. Trimming cost V 6 bases and J 5 bases; bases outside gene matches: 5. CDR1 and CDR2 (germline): MNHNS, SASEGT. The CDR3 has 14 amino acids. Here the CDR3 DNA reads TGTGCCAGCAGCAGGACAGGGAAGAATGAAAAACTGTTTTTT. As protein: CASSRTGKNEKLFF.

This clonotype occurred a few times. The rearrangement joins TRBV7-2 to TRBJ2-3; the match to TRBD2 covers 11 bases. The trim removed 1 base at V and 2 bases at J, leaving 5 bases unmatched. Germline values: CDR1 SGHTA, CDR2 FQGNSA. The CDR3 extends over 17 amino acids. CDR3 region: CASSLGLAGGPTDTQYF. The CDR3 region has the DNA TGTGCCAGCAGCTTAGGTCTAGCGGGGGGTCCCACAGATACGCAGTATTTT. Variable domain in full (rest from reference TRBV7-2 and TRBJ2-3): GAGVSQSPSNKVTEKGKDVELRCDPISGHTALYWYRQSLGQGLEFLIYFQGNSAPDKSGLPSDRFSAERTGGSVSTLTIQRTQQEDSAVYLCASSLGLAGGPTDTQYFGPGTRLTVL.

This clonotype has at least ten counts. The V and J genes are TRBV7-2 and TRBJ2-2; tentative D call: TRBD2 (6 bases). Germline loops: CDR1 SGHTA, CDR2 FQGNSA. The V and J ends lost 3 bases and 5 bases respectively, with 10 bases between them. The CDR3 runs 14 residues. The CDR3 loop is CASSLVRGTGELFF. In nucleotides, the CDR3 is TGTGCCAGCAGCTTGGTTCGGGGGACCGGGGAGCTGTTTTTT.

This clonotype was picked up many times. The CDR3 bases are TGTGCCAGCAGCTTATATACGGGGGCGAGAGGAAACACCATATATTTT. This translates into CASSLYTGARGNTIYF. V is TRBV7-2 and J is TRBJ1-3, with a weak D call TRBD1 (6 bases). V lost 2 bases and J lost 4, with 15 bases in between. The length of the CDR3 is 16 residues. Germline values: CDR1 SGHTA, CDR2 FQGNSA.

Many counts were recorded for this clonotype. J is TRBJ1-1 and V is TRBV7-2; D may be TRBD1 (5 bases). This CDR3 is built from 15 residues. V lost 5 bases to trimming and J lost 11 bases, with 24 bases between them. Germline-derived CDR1 and CDR2 are SGHTA and FQGNSA. The DNA of the CDR3 is TGTGCCAGCAGCCCCGCTTCGGGGGGTTCGGAGGCGGCTTTCTTT. Translated: CASSPASGGSEAAFF.

The chain uses TRBV6-5 and TRBJ1-2; weak D call: TRBD1 (5 bases). Between the trimmed V and J ends, which lost 4 bases and 5 bases, there was a span of 14 bases. Germline lookup yields CDR1 MNHEY and CDR2 SVGAGI. The CDR3 covers 14 residues. CDR3 DNA: TGTGCCAGCAGTTCGATGGGGACGGATTATGGCTACACCTTC. Its protein is CASSSMGTDYGYTF.